This T cell receptor beta chain was recorded in a study of siplizumab effects on memory and regulatory T cells (dated by TCRdb to the late 2010s). Broadly, across the study: The effect of the anti-CD2 antibody siplizumab on alloreactive T-cell subsets was examined in allogeneic mixed lymphocyte reactions constructed from human PBMCs. Broad study findings and their caveats: Whether proliferating Tregs from siplizumab cultures were suppressive was not functionally confirmed. In reactions with siplizumab, an average of roughly 69% of mappable alloreactive CD4+ clones were Treg-derived, compared with roughly 27% in control reactions. The cumulative frequency of alloreactive sequences traceable to unstimulated CD4+ memory T cells was significantly reduced by siplizumab. Greater diversity appeared to be present in unstimulated naive T cells than in memory T cells, and a substantial contribution to the alloresponse seemed to be made by naive cells. Because sequences below about 10^-5 frequency were poorly captured, only a minor fraction of alloreactive clones could be mapped to unstimulated subsets. Roughly 80-95% of proliferating CD4+ or CD8+ clones could not be assigned a naive or memory phenotype.

Comment on this clone: No antigen is known for it. Base-call qualities are not available, and no considerably larger clone is one nucleotide away.

In the germline V gene, CDR1 corresponds to MGHRA and CDR2 to YSYEKL. Counted from cysteine to phenylalanine, this CDR3 has 14 amino acids. The read is trimmed to its CDR3 DNA, 42 bases read in frame from base 1. V and J lose 2 bases and 6 bases, and a span of 13 bases separates them. The library relied on the immunoSEQ multiplex PCR assay. Some 100,000 TCR templates per sample were assayed by the deep sequencing platform. Genomic DNA extracted from sorted T cells was used for TCRbeta CDR3 sequencing. On the authors' methods: The R programming language was used for the clonal analysis of the TCRbeta CDR3 data. Alloreactive CD4+ and CD8+ clones were identified by comparing unstimulated samples to CFSE-low samples taken after the reaction. By matching sequences to the repertoires of sorted unstimulated Treg and non-Treg cells, each alloreactive CD4+ clone was assigned a regulatory or non-regulatory origin. Sourced from immuneACCESS, this table was stored by TCRdb with only in-frame sequences that have V and J called. A share of the clones is absent; for the studies checked, an unresolved V gene accounts for under half, and the remainder has no known explanation. V and J calls plus clone size are reproduced from that table; the DNA served to infer D and trimming. The sample yields 95,000 to 110,000 clones; more than 85% were counted once. 0.55% to 0.8% of the sample comes from the top ten.

Sorted unstimulated T cells and proliferating T cells recovered from mixed lymphocyte reactions underwent TCRbeta CDR3 sequencing. Fresh whole blood from ten HLA-typed healthy donors served as the source for isolating PBMCs. To map where alloreactive clones came from, unstimulated CD4+ regulatory T cells were FACS-sorted. This sequence originates from a human donor in good health. The sequenced material came from Tregs sorted from blood. The sequence joins TRBV4-1 to TRBJ1-2, and the D gene may be TRBD1, 5 bases matching. The CDR3 protein: CASSQTTALDGYTF. The DNA reads TGCGCCAGCAGCCAAACGACAGCGTTGGATGGCTACACCTTC.